The 14 T cell receptor beta chains listed next were all sequenced from one sample in a study of T-cell memory formation after mild COVID-19. TCRdb fed the 5' RACE reads into MiXCR, producing one record per CDR3 protein. The sample includes tens of thousands of distinct CDR3 sequences, 8% to 10% of them seen just once. The sequenced sample consisted of PBMCs or a T cell subset sorted from them (not recorded which). These receptors all come from an adult woman who had mild COVID-19 (a few samples of this study predate the infection). Cell type and time point are not known.

The CDR3 spells CASSAVSGSPYEQYF. CDR3 nucleotide sequence: TGTGCCAGCAGTGCGGTTTCAGGGAGCCCCTACGAGCAGTACTTC. The chain couples TRBV6-1 to TRBJ2-7; either TRBD1 or TRBD2 may fit D (5 bases each). Germline CDR1 and CDR2: MNHNS and SASEGT. V shed 4 bases and J shed 2 bases, with 15 bases lying between them. The CDR3 covers 15 residues.

The CDR3 DNA reads TGTGCCTTCAACAGGGCACATGGCTACACCTTC. Its protein product is CAFNRAHGYTF. The J gene is TRBJ1-2, the V gene TRBV30, with TRBD1 as a possible D gene (6 bases). Germline lookup yields CDR1 GTSNPN and CDR2 SVGIG (reference sequence). This CDR3 comprises 11 residues. Trimming removed 7 bases at V and 6 bases at J, with 12 bases between.

This clonotype was counted many times. This chain uses TRBV6-5 with TRBJ1-4; maybe TRBD1 (6 bases). The germline CDR1 and CDR2 sequences are MNHEY and SVGAGI. The CDR3 sequence is 15 residues long. The V and J ends lost 6 bases and 7 bases respectively, with 18 bases between them. The CDR3 region has the DNA TGTGCCAGCAGACAACAGGGTGCCGGCGGTGAAAAACTGTTTTTT. Its translation is CASRQQGAGGEKLFF.

This clonotype was detected many times. The chain uses TRBV5-1 and TRBJ2-7, with 14 bases lining up with TRBD2. The CDR3 runs 16 residues. Germline V gene sequence: CDR1 SGHRS, CDR2 YFSETQ. V gave up 7 bases and J gave up 3 bases; unmatched junction bases: 9. DNA of the CDR3: TGCGCCAGCCGCACAAAGGGACTAGCGGGAGACTACGAGCAGTACTTC. Its protein product is CASRTKGLAGDYEQYF.

By share of the sample, this clonotype is medium-sized. One end of the junction fails to match germline, which may point to a read error. The chain joins TRBV11-3 to TRBJ2-1; 12 bases align to TRBD2. Germline CDR1 is SGHNT and CDR2 is YENEEA. CDR3 length: 17 residues. In DNA, the CDR3 is TGTGCCAGCAGCCTAGATCGACTAGCGGGAGTAAACAATGAGCAGTTCTTC. Translated: CASSLDRLAGVNNEQFF. The complete variable domain, with remaining parts taken from reference TRBV11-3 and TRBJ2-1, reads EAGVVQSPRYKIIEKKQPVAFWCNPISGHNTLYWYLQNLGQGPELLIRYENEEAVDDSQLPKDRFSAERLKGVDSTLKIQPAELGDSAVYLCASSLDRLAGVNNEQFFGPGTRLTVL.

This clonotype was counted between two and nine times. The chain recombines TRBV7-2 with TRBJ2-7; TRBD2 matches 7 bases. This CDR3 comprises 15 residues. V lost 5 bases and J lost 2; bases outside the gene matches: 9. The germline gives CDR1 SGHTA, CDR2 FQGNSA. The CDR3 region has the DNA TGTGCCAGCAGCCCCAGGGCGGGAGCACCCTACGAGCAGTACTTC. Its translation: CASSPRAGAPYEQYF.

This clonotype has just a few counts. The chain joins TRBV27 to TRBJ1-1; weak D call: TRBD1 (6 bases). Germline values: CDR1 MNHEY, CDR2 SMNVEV (reference sequence). Trimming stripped 4 bases from V and 4 bases from J, with 16 bases between. This CDR3 has 15 residues. CDR3 residues: CASSWPGQGRTEAFF. As DNA, the CDR3 is TGTGCCAGCAGTTGGCCGGGACAAGGACGCACTGAAGCTTTCTTT.

The sample holds a few counts of this clonotype. The chain couples TRBV12-3 or TRBV12-4 to TRBJ1-5, with D possibly matching TRBD1 (5 bases). The germline V and J ends were trimmed by 6 bases and 0 bases, with 15 bases remaining between them. The length of the CDR3 is 16 residues. DNA of the CDR3: TGTGCCAGCAGGGATCAGGGTATGCATAGCAATCAGCCCCAGCATTTT. Its translation: CASRDQGMHSNQPQHF.

This clonotype appeared a few times. The chain links TRBV18 to TRBJ2-5; D is uncertain. V lost 0 bases to trimming and J lost 2 bases, with 7 bases between them. Germline values: CDR1 KGHSH, CDR2 LQKENI. CDR3 length equals 14 residues. The CDR3: CASSPPFPQETQYF. DNA for the CDR3: TGTGCCAGCTCACCACCGTTTCCACAAGAGACCCAGTACTTC.

This clonotype has just a few counts. V is TRBV12-3 or TRBV12-4 and J is TRBJ2-3; D remains ambiguous. Trimming pared 5 bases from V and 2 bases from J, leaving 11 bases between. The CDR3 has 14 residues. The chain's CDR3 is CASSRRQITDTQYF. The CDR3 nucleotides are TGTGCCAGCAGTCGTCGTCAAATCACAGATACGCAGTATTTT.

This clonotype has just a few counts. The chain is built from TRBV18 and TRBJ1-4; D uncertain. The germline V gene has CDR1 KGHSH and CDR2 LQKENI. This CDR3 region has 11 residues. V dropped 4 bases and J dropped 8 bases, with 5 bases sitting between them. Written as DNA, the CDR3 is TGTGCCAGCTCACGGGCGGAAAAACTGTTTTTT. Amino acid sequence: CASSRAEKLFF.

This sequence joins TRBV19 and TRBJ1-4, with a tentative D call TRBD1 (5 bases). This CDR3 contains 15 residues. V dropped 4 bases and J dropped 13 bases, with 22 bases sitting between them. The germline V gene has CDR1 LNHDA and CDR2 SQIVND (reference sequence). DNA of the CDR3: TGTGCCAGTAGTAGCGGGACCGCGGAGGGTGTTAGACTGTTTTTT. It specifies CASSSGTAEGVRLFF.

There are many counts of this clonotype. The gene calls are TRBV29-1 and TRBJ2-7, with TRBD1 identical over 9 bases. V dropped 3 bases and J dropped 4; count of bases not matched to a gene: 10. This CDR3 region has 15 residues. CDR1 SQVTM and CDR2 ANQGSEA come from the germline V gene. CDR3 DNA: TGCAGCGTTGAGCTCCGATCCGGGACAGGGTACGAGCAGTACTTC. Its protein product is CSVELRSGTGYEQYF.

The rearrangement joins TRBV7-3 to TRBJ2-3; unclear D gene. Deletions cut 1 base from V and 1 base from J, with 6 bases between. This CDR3 is 14 amino acids long. Germline CDR1 is SGHTA and CDR2 is FQGTGA. CDR3 in amino acids: CASSLNPGTDTQYF. In DNA, the CDR3 is TGTGCCAGCAGCTTAAACCCCGGCACAGATACGCAGTATTTT.